The clone carrying this T cell receptor (beta chain) was counted between two and nine times. What it binds is not known. MiXCR, applied by TCRdb to the RT-PCR reads, yields one record per CDR3 protein. Among around 480,000 distinct CDR3 sequences listed, 9.5% to 12% were seen once. The record originates from a study of response to subunit inactivated influenza vaccine. Study-level findings and limits: Authors suggested seasonal influenza vaccinations each recruit few new T cells.

V shed 2 bases and J 3 bases; nucleotides not matched to a gene: 6. The CDR3 has 16 residues. CDR1 SGHRS and CDR2 YFSETQ come from the germline V gene. This sample comprised PBMCs from blood, obtained 45 days after vaccination. This receptor was obtained from a man over 45 who received an inactivated influenza vaccine. This chain links TRBV5-1 with TRBJ1-4; 8 positions match TRBD1. The CDR3 reads CASSLADRGPNEKLFF. The CDR3 bases are TGCGCCAGCAGCTTAGCAGACAGGGGTCCTAATGAAAAACTGTTTTTT.